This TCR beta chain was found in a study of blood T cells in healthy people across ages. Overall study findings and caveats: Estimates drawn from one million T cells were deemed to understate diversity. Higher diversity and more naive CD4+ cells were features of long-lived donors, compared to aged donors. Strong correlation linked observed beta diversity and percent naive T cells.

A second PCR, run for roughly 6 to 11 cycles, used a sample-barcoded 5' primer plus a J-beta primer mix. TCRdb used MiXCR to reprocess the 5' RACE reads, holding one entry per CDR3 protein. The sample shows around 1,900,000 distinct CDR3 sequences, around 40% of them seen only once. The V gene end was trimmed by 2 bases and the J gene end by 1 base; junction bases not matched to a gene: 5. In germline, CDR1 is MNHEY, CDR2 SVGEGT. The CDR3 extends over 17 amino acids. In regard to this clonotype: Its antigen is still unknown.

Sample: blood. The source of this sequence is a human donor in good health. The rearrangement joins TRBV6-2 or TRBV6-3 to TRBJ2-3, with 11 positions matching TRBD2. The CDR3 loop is CASSYQGLAEGTDTQYF. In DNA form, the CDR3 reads TGTGCCAGCAGTTACCAGGGACTAGCGGAAGGCACAGATACGCAGTATTTT.